The rows below give T cell receptor beta chains drawn from one sample of a study of T-cell memory formation after mild COVID-19. Via MiXCR, TCRdb re-called the 5' RACE reads, giving one row per CDR3 protein. The data contain about 390,000 distinct CDR3 sequences, more than 15% of them seen just once; the ten biggest clones take up under 25%. Sequenced material: PBMCs or a T cell subset sorted from them (not recorded which). Source of these receptors: a man between 18 and 29 years old who had mild COVID-19 (a few samples of this study predate the infection). Cell type and time point are not known. Both conserved end residues are part of each CDR3. A D gene is named only where the DNA matches it firmly. Clone size, where shown, is once, few, many, or a class for clones that have expanded.

>15|few|TRBJ2-7|TRBV4-2|TRBD2
TGTGCCAGCAGCCAAGTTCGCGGGGGGATCTCCGAGCAGTACTTC
CASSQVRGGISEQYF
>13|few|TRBJ2-7|TRBV6-5|TRBD1
TGTGCCAGCAGTGCCCGGAGGGACAGGGGGCGCGACTTC
CASSARRDRGRDF
>15|few|TRBJ1-1|TRBV5-1|NA
TGCGCCAGCAGCTTGGAGGACAGAATGAACACTGAAGCTTTCTTT
CASSLEDRMNTEAFF
>13|NA|TRBJ2-4|TRBV12-3/TRBV12-4|NA
TGTGCCAGTTTCCCAGGGTATGGGGACATTCAGTACTTC
CASFPGYGDIQYF
>16|many|TRBJ2-1|TRBV7-9|NA
TGTGCCAGCAGCCCGCCCCCGTCTCTCCAGATTCGGGAGCAGTTCTTC
CASSPPPSLQIREQFF
>10|NA|TRBJ2-1|TRBV29-1|NA
TGCAGGGGCCGACGGGATGAGCAGTTCTTC
CRGRRDEQFF
>17|NA|TRBJ2-6|TRBV4-3|TRBD2
TGCGCCAGCAGCCTTAGCGGGGGGGGCTCTGGGGCCAACGTCCTGACTTTC
CASSLSGGGSGANVLTF
>14|many|TRBJ2-3|TRBV5-1|NA
TGCGCCAGCAGCTTGGCCGGGAGCACAGATACGCAGTATTTT
CASSLAGSTDTQYF
>13|few|TRBJ2-1|TRBV29-1|TRBD2
TGCAGCGTTGTAACTAGCGGGGGGAATGAGCAGTTCTTC
CSVVTSGGNEQFF
>14|NA|TRBJ2-7|TRBV2|NA
TGTGCCAGCAGTGTATCCGGCCAGGCCTACGAGCAGTACTTC
CASSVSGQAYEQYF
>15|NA|TRBJ2-5|TRBV20-1|NA
TGCAGTGCTGTGGACAGTGGGACGGTTCAAGAGACCCAGTACTTC
CSAVDSGTVQETQYF
>14|few|TRBJ2-5|TRBV7-8|NA
TGTGCCAGCAGCTTTTACGAGGGGCAAGAGACCCAGTACTTC
CASSFYEGQETQYF
>16|few|TRBJ2-2|TRBV4-1|NA
TGCGCCAGCAGCCAAGTCTCGCGGGGAGACACCGGGGAGCTGTTTTTT
CASSQVSRGDTGELFF
>13|NA|TRBJ1-1|TRBV3-1|NA
TGTGCCAGCAGCCAGAACGAGAACACTGAAGCTTTCTTT
CASSQNENTEAFF
>16|few|TRBJ2-5|TRBV20-1|NA
TGCAGTGCTAGAGATCGAGTCCACCCGCGGCAAGAGACCCAGTACTTC
CSARDRVHPRQETQYF
>14|few|TRBJ2-7|TRBV7-9|NA
TGTGCCAGTTCGATGAGGGGGGCATCCTACGAGCAGTACTTC
CASSMRGASYEQYF
>12|NA|TRBJ1-1|TRBV5-1|TRBD1
TGCGCCAGCAGCGCACAGGGGGCTCGAGCTTTCTTT
CASSAQGARAFF
>15|NA|TRBJ2-7|TRBV4-3|NA
TGCGCCAGCAGCCAACGGGACCGCGCCTCCTACGAGCAGTACTTC
CASSQRDRASYEQYF
>14|NA|TRBJ2-1|TRBV18|TRBD1
TGTGCCAGCTCACCTGGGACAGGGAAAAATGAGCAGTTCTTC
CASSPGTGKNEQFF
>14|few|TRBJ1-1|TRBV5-1|TRBD1
TGCGCCAGCAGCCAACAGGGGGACGGCACTGAAGCTTTCTTT
CASSQQGDGTEAFF
>15|NA|TRBJ1-1|TRBV20-1|NA
TGCAGTGCTACGGTCCGGGACCTAATGAACACTGAAGCTTTCTTT
CSATVRDLMNTEAFF
>15|few|TRBJ1-6|TRBV6-4|NA
TGTGCCAGCAGTGTAAGGGCCATGGGGACTTCACCCCTCCACTTT
CASSVRAMGTSPLHF
>13|few|TRBJ1-4|TRBV12-3/TRBV12-4|NA
TGTGCCAGCAGTTCGCAAGCGTCTCTATGGCTGTTTTTT
CASSSQASLWLFF
>14|NA|TRBJ1-5|TRBV9|NA
TGTGCCAGCAGCGTAGAGACACTTAATCAGCCCCAGCATTTT
CASSVETLNQPQHF
>14|few|TRBJ2-5|TRBV11-2|TRBD2
TGTGCCAGCAGACCTCCTGGCGGGGGGGAGACCCAGTACTTC
CASRPPGGGETQYF
>17|NA|TRBJ1-1|TRBV5-6|NA
TGTGCCAGCAGCCCGGTCTCCGGGACAAAAGTCGGGACTGAAGCTTTCTTT
CASSPVSGTKVGTEAFF
>15|NA|TRBJ1-1|TRBV19|NA
TGTGCCAGTAGCCCCCCCATGGGGCCGAACACTGAAGCTTTCTTT
CASSPPMGPNTEAFF
>15|NA|TRBJ1-6|TRBV12-3/TRBV12-4|TRBD1
TGTGCCAGCAGAAACAATGACAGGGGACAGTCACCCCTCCACTTT
CASRNNDRGQSPLHF
>17|NA|TRBJ2-1|TRBV3-1|TRBD2
TGTGCCAGCAGCCAAGTTGGGACTAGCGGACCTAGCGGTGAGCAGTTCTTC
CASSQVGTSGPSGEQFF
>14|few|TRBJ1-1|TRBV20-1|NA
TGCAGTGCTAGCCCCCCAGGGGTGAACACTGAAGCTTTCTTT
CSASPPGVNTEAFF
>15|NA|TRBJ2-2|TRBV28|NA
TGTGCCAGCAGTTACGACAGGCCGGACACCGGGGAGCTGTTTTTT
CASSYDRPDTGELFF
>18|few|TRBJ1-1|TRBV10-3|NA
TGTGCCATCAGTGCTGGGTCGATGCGTGGGGGCGCGGACACTGAAGCTTTCTTT
CAISAGSMRGGADTEAFF
>11|many|TRBJ1-2|TRBV6-6|NA
TGTGCCAGCAGTTACTCCTGGGGCTACACCTTC
CASSYSWGYTF
>13|once|TRBJ1-1|TRBV19|NA
TGTGCCAGTATGGGGCAGGGGAGGACTGAAGCTTTCTTT
CASMGQGRTEAFF
>13|NA|TRBJ2-7|TRBV5-6|NA
TGTGCCAGCAGCTTGGGAACCGTTGGGGAGCAGTACTTC
CASSLGTVGEQYF
>15|NA|TRBJ1-4|TRBV4-3|TRBD1
TGCGCCAGCAGCCAAGGGACAGGGCATAATGAAAAACTGTTTTTT
CASSQGTGHNEKLFF
>12|NA|TRBJ2-5|TRBV30|NA
TGTGCCGTCGACGGGTATCAAGAGACCCAGTACTTC
CAVDGYQETQYF